This TCR beta chain appears in the sequencing data of a study of blood T cell repertoires in COVID-19. Study background: The United States, Italy and Spain were the sources of the acute and convalescent COVID-19 samples. From T cells, B-cell-depleted T cells, or PBMCs came the material, which was cDNA or gDNA.

Under the authors' procedure: Estimation of nucleated cell counts relied on the amplification of reference gene primers. Produced via immunoSEQ multiplex PCR; TCRdb's table is partial and in-frame only. The V and J calls and clone size come from that table; D and trimming were worked out from the DNA. The profile shows tens of thousands of clones, around 90% of them singletons. The CDR3 totals 13 residues. CDR1 and CDR2 (germline): MNHNS, SASEGT. V was pared by 2 bases and J by 7 bases, with 11 bases between. V usage is TRBV6-1 and J usage is TRBJ1-2; D may be TRBD1 (5 bases). The sample was peripheral blood. This TCR derives from an elderly woman with COVID-19, enrolled during active disease. The CDR3 DNA follows: TGTGCCAGCAGTGAATCCCAGGGATTTGGCTACACCTTC. This gives the protein CASSESQGFGYTF.